The 28 T cell receptor beta chains given below trace back to one sample, sequenced in a study of OX40 agonist ivuxolimab in advanced cancers. This table comes from immunoSEQ multiplex PCR, and its TCRdb copy is limited to in-frame clones, with some not included. The sample has fewer than 100,000 clones, roughly 80% seen once; the top ten hold roughly 0.41%. This specimen was CD4+ or CD8+ T cells sorted from blood, taken in a trial of the OX40 agonist ivuxolimab. These receptors originate from an adult with an advanced solid tumor such as melanoma, head and neck, liver or kidney cancer.

The V gene is TRBV5-1, the J gene TRBJ2-2; D is unclear. CDR3 length: 16 residues. Germline-derived CDR1 and CDR2 are SGHRS and YFSETQ. Trimming took off 2 bases at V and 3 bases at J, with 14 bases between the two ends. CDR3 sequence (DNA): TGCGCCAGCAGCTTTACTCGTGGGCGGTACACCGGGGAGCTGTTTTTT. Encoded protein: CASSFTRGRYTGELFF.

This clone was observed once. The rearrangement uses TRBV5-1 and TRBJ1-4; the match to TRBD1 covers 7 bases. The trim removed 3 bases at V and 8 bases at J, leaving 10 bases unmatched. Germline CDR1 reads SGHRS; CDR2 reads YFSETQ. The length of the CDR3 is 15 residues. CDR3 residues: CASSYTTGTGEKLFF. CDR3 DNA: TGCGCCAGCAGCTACACGACAGGGACGGGAGAAAAACTGTTTTTT.

This rearrangement joins TRBV7-7 to TRBJ1-5, with D possibly being TRBD1 (6 bases). The CDR3 extends over 15 amino acids. Germline lookup yields CDR1 SSHAT and CDR2 FNYEAQ (reference sequence). V lost 6 bases, J lost 5 bases, and 17 bases lay in between. The CDR3 region is CASRGAQGWDQPQHF. For the CDR3, the DNA is TGTGCCAGCAGGGGGGCACAGGGATGGGATCAGCCCCAGCATTTT.

The V gene is TRBV5-1, the J gene TRBJ1-1; D perhaps matches TRBD1 (5 bases). Looked up from germline, CDR1 is SGHRS and CDR2 is YFSETQ. This CDR3 region has 12 residues. V shed 8 bases and J shed 4 bases, with 12 bases lying between them. This CDR3 reads CASTTGSTEAFF. CDR3 bases: TGCGCCAGTACTACAGGTTCCACTGAAGCTTTCTTT.

This chain links TRBV9 with TRBJ2-3; possible D gene TRBD1, 6 bases. The CDR3 is 14 residues long. The germline V gene has CDR1 SGDLS and CDR2 YYNGEE. The V end was cut by 4 bases, the J end by 2 bases, with 11 bases between. The CDR3 DNA reads as TGTGCCAGCAGCCGTACAGGGTACACAGATACGCAGTATTTT. Translating gives CASSRTGYTDTQYF.

The chain joins TRBV25-1 to TRBJ1-3; D is unresolved. Germline V gene data show CDR1 as MGHDK and CDR2 as SYGVNS. CDR3 length: 12 residues. V lost 6 bases to trimming and J lost 3 bases, with 6 bases between them. CDR3 sequence (DNA): TGTGCCAGCAGAAACAGTGGAAACACCATATATTTT. This gives the protein CASRNSGNTIYF.

This clone has a single count. The chain recombines TRBV29-1 with TRBJ1-4; 11 bases fit TRBD1. The CDR3 has 16 amino acids. The V gene's germline CDR1 is SQVTM and CDR2 ANQGSEA. V dropped 1 base and J dropped 8; count of bases not matched to a gene: 9. CDR3 sequence (DNA): TGCAGCGTTGAAGTGGGACAGGGGGGACGGCTGGAAAAACTGTTTTTT. It translates to CSVEVGQGGRLEKLFF.

V and J are TRBV10-2 and TRBJ2-1; D call uncertain. Germline CDR1 is WSHSY and CDR2 is SAAADI. The CDR3 sequence is 13 residues long. V was shortened by 4 bases and J by 6 bases, with 10 bases between the two germline ends. The DNA of the CDR3 is TGCGCCAGCAGTGTAAAGAGACCCAATGAGCAGTTCTTC. This translates into CASSVKRPNEQFF.

The chain couples TRBV4-1 to TRBJ1-4; 7 bases align to TRBD1. CDR3 length: 17 amino acids. The ends lost 0 bases at V and 5 bases at J; junction bases unmatched: 9. Germline lookup yields CDR1 MGHRA and CDR2 YSYEKL. The CDR3 is CASSQEFRGPANEKLFF. The CDR3 coding sequence is TGCGCCAGCAGCCAAGAATTTAGGGGGCCAGCGAATGAAAAACTGTTTTTT.

The rearrangement links TRBV2 to TRBJ2-2; a possible D gene is TRBD2 (7 bases). Per germline, CDR1 SNHLY and CDR2 FYNNEI. Trimming took 5 bases from V and 4 from J, leaving 11 bases between them. CDR3 length: 14 residues. The CDR3 protein is CASSQGRGTGELFF. The DNA for the CDR3 is TGTGCCAGCAGTCAGGGGAGGGGCACCGGGGAGCTGTTTTTT.

V is TRBV11-1 and J is TRBJ2-2; D call uncertain. There are 14 residues in the CDR3. Germline-derived CDR1 and CDR2 are SGHAT and FQDESV (reference sequence). With 3 bases removed from V and 2 bases from J, the gap between germline ends came to 7 bases. The CDR3 sequence: CASSFDRNTGELFF. In nucleotides, the CDR3 is TGTGCCAGCAGCTTTGACCGAAACACCGGGGAGCTGTTTTTT. The full variable domain, in which reference TRBV11-1 and TRBJ2-2 provide the parts outside the CDR3, is EAEVAQSPRYKITEKSQAVAFWCDPISGHATLYWYRQILGQGPELLVQFQDESVVDDSQLPKDRFSAERLKGVDSTLKIQPAELGDSAMYLCASSFDRNTGELFFGEGSRLTVL.

The table lists this clone with a count of one. V gene TRBV19 combines with J gene TRBJ1-5; the D gene is possibly TRBD1 (5 bases). Germline CDR1 is LNHDA and CDR2 is SQIVND (reference sequence). The CDR3 loop spans 23 amino acids. The ends were cut back, 1 base at V and 0 bases at J, with 31 bases in the middle. This chain's CDR3 is CASSIVTVPGPLPVGYSNQPQHF. The CDR3 coding sequence is TGTGCCAGTAGTATAGTTACAGTTCCGGGGCCGCTCCCGGTGGGGTATAGCAATCAGCCCCAGCATTTT.

The chain is built from TRBV6-1 and TRBJ1-4, with 8 nucleotides matching TRBD1. The CDR3 is 17 residues long. Germline V gene lookup returns CDR1 MNHNS and CDR2 SASEGT. J gave up 4 bases and V 2 bases, and 9 bases lay outside the gene matches. The CDR3 DNA reads as TGTGCCAGCAGTGAATGGGCAGGGGGCGTTGTTAATGAAAAACTGTTTTTT. As protein: CASSEWAGGVVNEKLFF.

This chain links TRBV28 with TRBJ2-2; 15 positions match TRBD2. The germline V gene encodes CDR1 MDHEN and CDR2 SYDVKM. The CDR3 consists of 20 residues. Trimming took 1 base from V and 1 from J; bases not matched to a gene: 7. DNA of the CDR3: TGTGCCAGCAGTTTATCGGGACTAGCGGGGGGCAAAGGGAACACCGGGGAGCTGTTTTTT. It yields the protein CASSLSGLAGGKGNTGELFF.

The chain uses TRBV7-3 and TRBJ1-2; D gene unclear. Between the trimmed V and J ends, which lost 0 bases and 8 bases, there was a span of 13 bases. Looked up from germline, CDR1 is SGHTA and CDR2 is FQGTGA. There are 14 residues in the CDR3. The DNA for the CDR3 is TGTGCCAGCAGCTTAACGACTAGCGGAAGGGGCTACACCTTC. This encodes CASSLTTSGRGYTF. The full variable domain, completed using reference TRBV7-3 and TRBJ1-2, is GAGVSQTPSNKVTEKGKYVELRCDPISGHTALYWYRQSLGQGPEFLIYFQGTGAADDSGLPNDRFFAVRPEGSVSTLKIQRTERGDSAVYLCASSLTTSGRGYTFGSGTRLTVV.

The gene calls are TRBV29-1 and TRBJ2-1; 10 nucleotides align to TRBD1. The CDR3 consists of 14 residues. Per germline, CDR1 SQVTM and CDR2 ANQGSEA. The V segment lost 5 bases and the J segment 5 bases; nucleotides outside the gene matches: 6. CDR3 coding DNA: TGCAGCGTTTTGGGACAGGGGATAAACAATGAGCAGTTCTTC. It specifies CSVLGQGINNEQFF.

The CDR3 region is CASSPYPGLAGDEQFF. The CDR3 nucleotides are TGTGCCAGTAGTCCCTACCCCGGACTAGCGGGGGATGAGCAGTTCTTC. The chain uses TRBV19 and TRBJ2-1; 13 nucleotides match TRBD2. The germline V gene encodes CDR1 LNHDA and CDR2 SQIVND (reference sequence). This CDR3 is 16 amino acids long. V was pared by 5 bases and J by 8 bases, with 9 bases of the junction left unmatched.

V is TRBV28 and J is TRBJ2-7; D is unresolved. The CDR3 length is 15 residues. From germline, CDR1 is MDHEN and CDR2 SYDVKM. Trimming stripped 6 bases from V and 2 bases from J, with 17 bases between. CDR3 in amino acids: CASSPLPGSTYEQYF. As DNA, the CDR3 is TGTGCCAGCAGCCCTCTCCCCGGGTCTACCTACGAGCAGTACTTC.

The chain has TRBV5-4 and TRBJ1-1; possibly TRBD1 for D (5 bases). Trimming shortened V by 6 bases and J by 5 bases, and 23 bases separated the two germline ends. The length of the CDR3 is 16 residues. Per germline, CDR1 SGHNT and CDR2 YYREEE (reference sequence). The CDR3 spells CASKDQGGGTKTEAFF. CDR3 sequence (DNA): TGTGCCAGCAAGGATCAGGGCGGGGGAACGAAAACTGAAGCTTTCTTT.

The chain has TRBV6-6 and TRBJ2-7; 7 positions match TRBD1. Germline V lookup: CDR1 MNHNY, CDR2 SVGAGI (reference sequence). CDR3 length: 15 amino acids. The ends lost 5 bases at V and 0 bases at J; junction bases unmatched: 7. The CDR3 region is CASSKGQLNSYEQYF. In DNA, the CDR3 is TGTGCCAGCAGTAAGGGACAGCTGAACTCCTACGAGCAGTACTTC.

CDR3 sequence reads: CASSRSSDSGNTIYF. DNA for the CDR3: TGCGCCAGCAGCCGCTCCAGCGACAGTGGAAACACCATATATTTT. The chain joins TRBV5-1 to TRBJ1-3, with D possibly being TRBD1 (5 bases). Germline V lookup: CDR1 SGHRS, CDR2 YFSETQ. V gave up 4 bases and J gave up 3 bases, with 14 bases separating them. CDR3 length: 15 amino acids.

The V gene is TRBV5-1, the J gene TRBJ1-2; TRBD1 might be the D (5 bases). CDR3 length: 13 amino acids. Germline CDR1 and CDR2: SGHRS and YFSETQ. V was cut by 3 bases and J by 2 bases, with 8 bases left in between. CDR3: CASSWDGNYGYTF. The CDR3 DNA reads as TGCGCCAGCAGCTGGGACGGGAACTATGGCTACACCTTC.

The V and J genes are TRBV7-2 and TRBJ1-2; 9 nucleotides line up with TRBD1. V trimming: 5 bases; J trimming: 8 bases; junction bases outside the gene matches: 6. Germline CDR1 and CDR2: SGHTA and FQGNSA. This CDR3 region has 13 residues. The CDR3 spells CASSPRDRVGYTF. DNA of the CDR3: TGTGCCAGCAGCCCCCGGGACAGGGTCGGCTACACCTTC.

The chain links TRBV15 to TRBJ2-5, with 8 positions matching TRBD2. The CDR3 is 15 residues long. Germline lookup yields CDR1 LNHNV and CDR2 YYDKDF (reference sequence). V was pared by 1 base and J by 3 bases, with 4 bases of the junction left unmatched. CDR3 sequence (DNA): TGTGCCACCAGCAGAGTGGGACTAGGGGAAGAGACCCAGTACTTC. Translating it yields CATSRVGLGEETQYF.

This rearrangement joins TRBV14 to TRBJ2-7, with 7 bases identical to TRBD2. CDR3 size: 15 residues. Germline values: CDR1 SGHDN, CDR2 FVKESK. The V gene end was trimmed by 7 bases and the J gene end by 0 bases; junction bases not matched to a gene: 9. The CDR3, as DNA: TGTGCCAGCACCGTGAGCGGGACGAGCTCCTACGAGCAGTACTTC. Protein product: CASTVSGTSSYEQYF.

The gene calls are TRBV5-1 and TRBJ2-7; tentative D call: TRBD1 (6 bases). Trimming removed 1 base at V and 1 base at J, with 12 bases between. The CDR3 length is 15 residues. Germline V gene data show CDR1 as SGHRS and CDR2 as YFSETQ. CDR3 sequence (DNA): TGCGCCAGCAGCTTGTCGAGACAGGAGTCCTACGAGCAGTACTTC. It specifies CASSLSRQESYEQYF.

The chain has TRBV5-5 and TRBJ1-5; unclear D gene. Germline loops: CDR1 SGHKS, CDR2 YYEKEE (reference sequence). V was pared by 1 base and J by 5 bases, with 13 bases between. This CDR3 comprises 15 residues. CDR3 nucleotides: TGTGCCAGCAGCTTGTATTGGGGTTCGGATCAGCCCCAGCATTTT. It specifies CASSLYWGSDQPQHF.

This clone was counted only a few times. The V and J genes are TRBV11-2 and TRBJ1-1; D possibly corresponds to TRBD1 (5 bases). Trimming removed 5 bases from V and 11 bases from J, with 15 bases in between. CDR1 SGHAT and CDR2 FQNNGV come from the germline V gene. This CDR3 is built from 12 residues. The CDR3 coding sequence is TGTGCCAGCAGCAAGACAGTTGTTGGCGCTTTCTTT. Translating it yields CASSKTVVGAFF.